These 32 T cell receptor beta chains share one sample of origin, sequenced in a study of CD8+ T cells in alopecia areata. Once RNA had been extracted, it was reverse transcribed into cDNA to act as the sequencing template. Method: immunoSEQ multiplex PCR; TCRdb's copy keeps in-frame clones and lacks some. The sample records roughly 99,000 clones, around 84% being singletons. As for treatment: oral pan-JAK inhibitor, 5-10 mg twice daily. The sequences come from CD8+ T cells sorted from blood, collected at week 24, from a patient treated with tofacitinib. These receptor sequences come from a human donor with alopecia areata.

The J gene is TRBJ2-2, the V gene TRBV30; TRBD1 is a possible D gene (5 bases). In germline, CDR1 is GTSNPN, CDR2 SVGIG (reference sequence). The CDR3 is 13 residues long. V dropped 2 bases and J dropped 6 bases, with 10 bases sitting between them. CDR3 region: CAWSTIRAGELFF. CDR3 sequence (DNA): TGTGCCTGGAGTACAATCAGGGCCGGGGAGCTGTTTTTT.

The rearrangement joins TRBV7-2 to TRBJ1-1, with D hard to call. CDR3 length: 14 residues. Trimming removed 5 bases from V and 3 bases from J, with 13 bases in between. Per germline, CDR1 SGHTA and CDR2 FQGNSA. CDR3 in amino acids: CASSRTYGDTEAFF. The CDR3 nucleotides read TGTGCCAGCAGCCGGACGTATGGGGACACTGAAGCTTTCTTT.

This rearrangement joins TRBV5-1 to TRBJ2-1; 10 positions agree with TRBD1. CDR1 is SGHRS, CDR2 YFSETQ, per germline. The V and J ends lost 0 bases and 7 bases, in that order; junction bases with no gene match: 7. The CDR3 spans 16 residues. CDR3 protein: CASSLESGTGVNEQFF. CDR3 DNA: TGCGCCAGCAGCTTGGAGTCCGGGACAGGGGTAAATGAGCAGTTCTTC.

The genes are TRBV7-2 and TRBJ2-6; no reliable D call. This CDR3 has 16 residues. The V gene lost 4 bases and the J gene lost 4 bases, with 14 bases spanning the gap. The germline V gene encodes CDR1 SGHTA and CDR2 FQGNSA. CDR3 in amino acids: CASSSDSYRGANVLTF. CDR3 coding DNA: TGTGCCAGCAGCTCAGACTCCTACCGCGGGGCCAACGTCCTGACTTTC.

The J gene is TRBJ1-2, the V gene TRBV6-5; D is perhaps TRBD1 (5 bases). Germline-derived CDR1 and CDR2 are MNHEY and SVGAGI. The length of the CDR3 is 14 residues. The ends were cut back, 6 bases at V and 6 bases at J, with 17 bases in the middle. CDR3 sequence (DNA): TGTGCCAGCAGAACCATGGACAACGTCGATGGCTACACCTTC. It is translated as CASRTMDNVDGYTF.

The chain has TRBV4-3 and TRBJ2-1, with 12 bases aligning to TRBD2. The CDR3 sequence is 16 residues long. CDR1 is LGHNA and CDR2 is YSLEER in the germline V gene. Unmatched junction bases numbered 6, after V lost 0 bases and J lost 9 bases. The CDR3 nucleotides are TGCGCCAGCAGCCAAGAACAACTAGCGGGGGGTAGTGAGCAGTTCTTC. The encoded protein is CASSQEQLAGGSEQFF.

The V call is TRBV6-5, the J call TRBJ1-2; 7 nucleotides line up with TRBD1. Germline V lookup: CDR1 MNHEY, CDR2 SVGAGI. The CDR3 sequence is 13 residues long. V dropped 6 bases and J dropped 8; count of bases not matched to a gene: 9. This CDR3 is CASSPTGLGGYTF. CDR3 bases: TGTGCCAGCAGCCCGACAGGGCTTGGCGGCTACACCTTC.

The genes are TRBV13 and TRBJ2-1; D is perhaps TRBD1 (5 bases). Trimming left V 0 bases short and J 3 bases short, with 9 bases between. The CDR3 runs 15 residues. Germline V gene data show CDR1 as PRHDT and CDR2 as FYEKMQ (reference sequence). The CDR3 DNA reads TGTGCCAGCAGCTTAGGACGCGACAGCTACAATGAGCAGTTCTTC. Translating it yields CASSLGRDSYNEQFF.

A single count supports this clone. As DNA, the CDR3 is TGCGCCAGCAGCCGCCGTGTAGACTCCAACACTGAAGCTTTCTTT. As protein: CASSRRVDSNTEAFF. The chain uses TRBV4-3 and TRBJ1-1; D not certain. Per germline, CDR1 LGHNA and CDR2 YSLEER. The CDR3 consists of 15 residues. Trimming pared 4 bases from V and 2 bases from J, leaving 14 bases between.

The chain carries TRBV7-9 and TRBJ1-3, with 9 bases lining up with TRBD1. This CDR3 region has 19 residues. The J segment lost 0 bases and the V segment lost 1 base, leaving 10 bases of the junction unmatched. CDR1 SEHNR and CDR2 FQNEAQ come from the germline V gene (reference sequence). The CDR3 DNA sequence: TGTGCCAGCAGCTTAGTCCGGGACAGGGCCCTCTTCTCTGGAAACACCATATATTTT. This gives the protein CASSLVRDRALFSGNTIYF.

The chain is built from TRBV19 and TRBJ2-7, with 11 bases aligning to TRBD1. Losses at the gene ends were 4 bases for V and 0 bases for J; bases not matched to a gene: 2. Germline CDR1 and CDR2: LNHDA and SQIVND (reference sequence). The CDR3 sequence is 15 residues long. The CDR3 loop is CASSTGTGGSYEQYF. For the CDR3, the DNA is TGTGCCAGTAGTACCGGGACAGGGGGCTCCTACGAGCAGTACTTC.

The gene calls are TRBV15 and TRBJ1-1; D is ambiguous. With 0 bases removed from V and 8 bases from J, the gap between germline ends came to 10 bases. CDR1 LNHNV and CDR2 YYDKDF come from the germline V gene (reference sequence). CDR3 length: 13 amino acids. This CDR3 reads CATSREGRVEAFF. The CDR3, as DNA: TGTGCCACCAGCAGAGAAGGACGCGTAGAAGCTTTCTTT.

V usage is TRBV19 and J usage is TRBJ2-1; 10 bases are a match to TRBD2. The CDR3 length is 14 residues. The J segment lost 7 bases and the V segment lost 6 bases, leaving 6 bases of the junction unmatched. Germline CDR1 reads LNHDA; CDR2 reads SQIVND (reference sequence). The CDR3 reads CASSLAGAGNEQFF. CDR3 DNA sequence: TGTGCCAGTAGCCTAGCGGGGGCGGGGAATGAGCAGTTCTTC.

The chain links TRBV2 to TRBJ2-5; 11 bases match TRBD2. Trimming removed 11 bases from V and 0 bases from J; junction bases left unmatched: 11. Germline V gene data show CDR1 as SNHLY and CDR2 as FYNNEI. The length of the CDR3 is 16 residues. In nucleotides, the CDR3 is TGTGCCTCCCCGGCCCCACTAGCGGGGGACCAAGAGACCCAGTACTTC. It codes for CASPAPLAGDQETQYF.

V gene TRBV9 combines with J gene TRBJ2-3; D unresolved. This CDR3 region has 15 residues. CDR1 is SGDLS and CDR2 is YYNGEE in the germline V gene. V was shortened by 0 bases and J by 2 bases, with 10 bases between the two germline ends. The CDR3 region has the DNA TGTGCCAGCAGCGTAGCTGGAGTCTCCACAGATACGCAGTATTTT. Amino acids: CASSVAGVSTDTQYF.

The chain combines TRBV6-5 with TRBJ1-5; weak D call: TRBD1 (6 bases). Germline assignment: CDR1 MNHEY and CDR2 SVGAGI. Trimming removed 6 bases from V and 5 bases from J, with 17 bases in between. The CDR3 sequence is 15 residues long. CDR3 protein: CASRDTGSRDQPQHF. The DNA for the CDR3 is TGTGCCAGCAGGGATACAGGGTCTAGGGATCAGCCCCAGCATTTT.

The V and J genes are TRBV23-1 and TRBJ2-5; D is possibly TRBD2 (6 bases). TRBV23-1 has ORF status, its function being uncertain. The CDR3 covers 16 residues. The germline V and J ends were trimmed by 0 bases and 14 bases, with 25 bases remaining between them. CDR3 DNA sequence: TGCGCCAGCAGTCAATCCCCCACCGGGACTCCCCGGGGAGAATACTTC. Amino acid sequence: CASSQSPTGTPRGEYF.

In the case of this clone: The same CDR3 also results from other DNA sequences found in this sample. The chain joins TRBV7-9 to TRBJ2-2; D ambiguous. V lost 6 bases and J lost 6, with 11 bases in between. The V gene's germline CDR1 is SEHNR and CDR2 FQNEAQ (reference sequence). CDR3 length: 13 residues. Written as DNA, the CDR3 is TGTGCCAGCAGTCCGAGTGGCGCCGGGGAGCTGTTTTTT. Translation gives CASSPSGAGELFF.

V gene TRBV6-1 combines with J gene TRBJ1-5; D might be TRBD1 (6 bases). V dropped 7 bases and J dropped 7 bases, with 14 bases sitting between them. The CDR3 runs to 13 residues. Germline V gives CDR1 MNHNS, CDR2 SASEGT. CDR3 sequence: CASTRTDSQPQHF. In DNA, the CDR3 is TGTGCCAGCACTCGGACAGACTCCCAGCCCCAGCATTTT.

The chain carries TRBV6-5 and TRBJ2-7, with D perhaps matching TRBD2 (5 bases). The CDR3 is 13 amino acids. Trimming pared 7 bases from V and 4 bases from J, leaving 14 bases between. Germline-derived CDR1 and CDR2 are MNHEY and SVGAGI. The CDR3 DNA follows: TGTGCCAGCAATCCGGGGTCACCTTACGAGCAGTACTTC. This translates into CASNPGSPYEQYF.

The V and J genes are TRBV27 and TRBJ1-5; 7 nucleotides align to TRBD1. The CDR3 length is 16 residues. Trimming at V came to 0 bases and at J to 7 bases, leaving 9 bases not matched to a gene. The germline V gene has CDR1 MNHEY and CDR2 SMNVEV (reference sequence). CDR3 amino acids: CASSLSWDRLQQPQHF. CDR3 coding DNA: TGTGCCAGCAGTTTATCGTGGGACAGACTCCAACAGCCCCAGCATTTT.

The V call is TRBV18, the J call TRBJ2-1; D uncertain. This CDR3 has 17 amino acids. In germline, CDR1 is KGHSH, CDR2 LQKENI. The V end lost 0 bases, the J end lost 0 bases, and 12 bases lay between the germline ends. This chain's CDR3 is CASSPPAQKSSYNEQFF. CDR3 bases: TGTGCCAGCTCACCACCGGCCCAGAAAAGCTCCTACAATGAGCAGTTCTTC.

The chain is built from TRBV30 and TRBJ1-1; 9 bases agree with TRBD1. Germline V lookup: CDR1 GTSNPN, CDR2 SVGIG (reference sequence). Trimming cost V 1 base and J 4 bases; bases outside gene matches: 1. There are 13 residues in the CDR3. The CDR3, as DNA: TGTGCCTGGAGTGGGGACAGGGCCACTGAAGCTTTCTTT. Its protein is CAWSGDRATEAFF.

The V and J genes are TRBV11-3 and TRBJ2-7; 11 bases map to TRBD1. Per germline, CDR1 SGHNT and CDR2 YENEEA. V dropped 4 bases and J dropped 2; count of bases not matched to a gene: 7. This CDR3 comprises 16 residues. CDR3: CASSSPGQGVPYEQYF. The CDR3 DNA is TGTGCCAGCAGCTCACCGGGACAGGGGGTTCCCTACGAGCAGTACTTC. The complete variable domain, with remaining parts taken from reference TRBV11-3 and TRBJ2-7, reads EAGVVQSPRYKIIEKKQPVAFWCNPISGHNTLYWYLQNLGQGPELLIRYENEEAVDDSQLPKDRFSAERLKGVDSTLKIQPAELGDSAVYLCASSSPGQGVPYEQYFGPGTRLTVT.

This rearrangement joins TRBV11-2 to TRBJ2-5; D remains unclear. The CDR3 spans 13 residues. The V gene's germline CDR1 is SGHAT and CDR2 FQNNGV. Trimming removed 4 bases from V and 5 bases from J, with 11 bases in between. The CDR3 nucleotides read TGTGCCAGCAGCTACGAGGTTGTGGAGACCCAGTACTTC. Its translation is CASSYEVVETQYF.

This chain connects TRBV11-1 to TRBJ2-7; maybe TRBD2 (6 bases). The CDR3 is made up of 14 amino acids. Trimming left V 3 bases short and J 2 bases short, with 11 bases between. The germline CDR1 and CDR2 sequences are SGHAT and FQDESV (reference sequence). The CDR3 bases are TGTGCCAGCAGCTTGGCCGGGACTCCCTACGAGCAGTACTTC. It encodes CASSLAGTPYEQYF.

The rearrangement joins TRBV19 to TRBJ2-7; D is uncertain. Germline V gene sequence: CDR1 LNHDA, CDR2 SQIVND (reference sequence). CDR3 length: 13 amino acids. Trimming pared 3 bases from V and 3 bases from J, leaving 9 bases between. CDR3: CASSIGQIYEQYF. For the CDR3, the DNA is TGTGCCAGTAGTATCGGTCAGATCTACGAGCAGTACTTC.

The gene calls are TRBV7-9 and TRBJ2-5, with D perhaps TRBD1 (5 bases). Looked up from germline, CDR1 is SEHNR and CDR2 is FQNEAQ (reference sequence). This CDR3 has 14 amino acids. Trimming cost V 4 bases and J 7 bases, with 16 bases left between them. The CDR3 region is CASSSPTAPRTQYF. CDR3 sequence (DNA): TGTGCCAGCAGCTCCCCGACAGCCCCTCGGACCCAGTACTTC. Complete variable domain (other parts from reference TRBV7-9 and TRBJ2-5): DTGVSQNPRHKITKRGQNVTFRCDPISEHNRLYWYRQTLGQGPEFLTYFQNEAQLEKSRLLSDRFSAERPKGSFSTLEIQRTEQGDSAMYLCASSSPTAPRTQYFGPGTRLLVL.

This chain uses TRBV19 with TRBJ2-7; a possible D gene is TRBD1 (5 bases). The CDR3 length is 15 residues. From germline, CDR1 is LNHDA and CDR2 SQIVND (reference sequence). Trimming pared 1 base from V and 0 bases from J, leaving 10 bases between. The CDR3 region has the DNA TGTGCCAGTAGTATAGGTGACAGTTCCTCCTACGAGCAGTACTTC. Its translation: CASSIGDSSSYEQYF. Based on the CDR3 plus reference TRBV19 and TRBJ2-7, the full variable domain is DGGITQSPKYLFRKEGQNVTLSCEQNLNHDAMYWYRQDPGQGLRLIYYSQIVNDFQKGDIAEGYSVSREKKESFPLTVTSAQKNPTAFYLCASSIGDSSSYEQYFGPGTRLTVT.

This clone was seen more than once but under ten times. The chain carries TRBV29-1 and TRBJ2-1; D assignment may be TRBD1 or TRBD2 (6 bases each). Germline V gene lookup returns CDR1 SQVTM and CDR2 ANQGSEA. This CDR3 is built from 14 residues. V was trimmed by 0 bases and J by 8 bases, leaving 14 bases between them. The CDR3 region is CSVEDRRGADEQFF. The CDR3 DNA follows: TGCAGCGTTGAAGATCGTAGGGGGGCTGATGAGCAGTTCTTC.

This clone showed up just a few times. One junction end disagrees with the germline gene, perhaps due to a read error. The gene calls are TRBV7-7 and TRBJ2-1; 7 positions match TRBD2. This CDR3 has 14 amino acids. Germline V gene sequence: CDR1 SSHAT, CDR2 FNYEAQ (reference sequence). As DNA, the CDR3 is TGTGCTAGCAGCTTAGGCGGGGGAGGTAATGAGCAGTTCTTC. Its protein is CASSLGGGGNEQFF.

The CDR3 bases are TGCAGCGTTGTAGCGGGGACCGGCAATGAGCAGTTCTTC. This gives the protein CSVVAGTGNEQFF. The rearrangement links TRBV29-1 to TRBJ2-1; 8 bases are a match to TRBD2. Trimming at V came to 4 bases and at J to 6 bases, leaving 5 bases not matched to a gene. Germline V gene lookup returns CDR1 SQVTM and CDR2 ANQGSEA. This CDR3 has 13 amino acids.